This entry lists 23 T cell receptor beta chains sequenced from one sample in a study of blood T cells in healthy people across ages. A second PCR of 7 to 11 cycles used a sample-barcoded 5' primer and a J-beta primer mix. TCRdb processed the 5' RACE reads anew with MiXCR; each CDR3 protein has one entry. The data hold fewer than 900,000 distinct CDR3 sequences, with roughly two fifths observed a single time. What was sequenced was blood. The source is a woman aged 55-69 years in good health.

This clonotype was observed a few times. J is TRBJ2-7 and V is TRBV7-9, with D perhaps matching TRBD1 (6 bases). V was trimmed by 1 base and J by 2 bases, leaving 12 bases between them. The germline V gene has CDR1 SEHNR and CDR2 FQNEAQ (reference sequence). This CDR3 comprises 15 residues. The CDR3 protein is CASSLVGAPTYEQYF. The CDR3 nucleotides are TGTGCCAGCAGCTTAGTGGGGGCTCCTACCTACGAGCAGTACTTC.

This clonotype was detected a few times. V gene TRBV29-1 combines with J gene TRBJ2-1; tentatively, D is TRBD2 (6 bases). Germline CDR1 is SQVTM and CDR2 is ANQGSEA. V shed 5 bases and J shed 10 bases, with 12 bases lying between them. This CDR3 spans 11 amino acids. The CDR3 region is CSVSRGVEQFF. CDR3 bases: TGCAGCGTTTCTCGCGGGGTCGAGCAGTTCTTC.

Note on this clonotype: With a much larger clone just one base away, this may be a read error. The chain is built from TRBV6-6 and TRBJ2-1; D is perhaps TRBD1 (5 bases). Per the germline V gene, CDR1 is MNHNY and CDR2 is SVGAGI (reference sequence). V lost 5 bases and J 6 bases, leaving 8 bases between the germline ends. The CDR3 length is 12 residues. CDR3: CASSRGCNEQFF. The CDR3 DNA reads TGTGCCAGCAGTAGGGGCTGCAATGAGCAGTTCTTC.

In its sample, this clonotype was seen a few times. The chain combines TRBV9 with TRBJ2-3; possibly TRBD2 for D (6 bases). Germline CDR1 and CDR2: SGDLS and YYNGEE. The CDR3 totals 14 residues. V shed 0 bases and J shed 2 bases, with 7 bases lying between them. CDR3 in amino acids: CASSVAGVTDTQYF. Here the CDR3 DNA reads TGTGCCAGCAGCGTAGCGGGGGTCACAGATACGCAGTATTTT.

The CDR3 DNA is TGTGCCAGCAGCTTAGGATCCACAGGGAGAGGTGAGCAGTTCTTC. Residues: CASSLGSTGRGEQFF. The gene calls are TRBV7-2 and TRBJ2-1, with TRBD1 as a possible D gene (6 bases). The V and J ends lost 1 base and 9 bases respectively, with 16 bases between them. Germline V gene data show CDR1 as SGHTA and CDR2 as FQGNSA. This CDR3 region has 15 residues.

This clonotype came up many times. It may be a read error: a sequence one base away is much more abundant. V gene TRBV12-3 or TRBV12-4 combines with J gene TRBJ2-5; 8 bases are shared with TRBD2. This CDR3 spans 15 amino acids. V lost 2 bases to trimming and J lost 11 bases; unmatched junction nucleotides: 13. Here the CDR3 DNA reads TGTGCCAGCAGTTTATGGGTAGCGGGGTCCGATGAGCAGTACTTC. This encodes CASSLWVAGSDEQYF.

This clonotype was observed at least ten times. DNA of the CDR3: TGCAGCGTTAATGAGAGGGATACGCAGTATTTT. It is translated as CSVNERDTQYF. This rearrangement joins TRBV29-1 to TRBJ2-3; no reliable D call. The CDR3 runs to 11 residues. Deletions cut 5 bases from V and 6 bases from J, with 9 bases between. Germline V gene lookup returns CDR1 SQVTM and CDR2 ANQGSEA.

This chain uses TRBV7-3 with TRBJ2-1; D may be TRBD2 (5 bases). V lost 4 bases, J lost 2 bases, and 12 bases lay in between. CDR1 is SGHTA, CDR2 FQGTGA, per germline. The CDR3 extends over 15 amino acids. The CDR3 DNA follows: TGTGCCAGCAGCTATGAGGGCAGCCCCTACAATGAGCAGTTCTTC. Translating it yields CASSYEGSPYNEQFF.

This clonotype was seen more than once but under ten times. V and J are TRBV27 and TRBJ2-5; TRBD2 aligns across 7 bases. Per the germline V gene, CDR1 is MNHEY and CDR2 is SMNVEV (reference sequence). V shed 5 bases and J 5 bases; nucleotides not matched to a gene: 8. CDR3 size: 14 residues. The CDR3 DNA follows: TGTGCCAGCAGTAAGAGGCTCGGGGGGGAGACCCAGTACTTC. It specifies CASSKRLGGETQYF.

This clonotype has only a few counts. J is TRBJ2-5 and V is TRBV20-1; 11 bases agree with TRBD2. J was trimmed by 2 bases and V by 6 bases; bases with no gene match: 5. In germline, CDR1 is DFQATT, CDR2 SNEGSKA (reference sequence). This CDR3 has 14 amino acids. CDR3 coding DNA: TGCAGTGCCACACCTAGCGGGGGGCAAGAGACCCAGTACTTC. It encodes CSATPSGGQETQYF.

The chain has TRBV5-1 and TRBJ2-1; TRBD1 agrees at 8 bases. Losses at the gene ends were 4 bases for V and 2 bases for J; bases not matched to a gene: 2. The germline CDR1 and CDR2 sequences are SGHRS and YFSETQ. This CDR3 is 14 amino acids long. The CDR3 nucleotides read TGCGCCAGCAGCCAGGGGGCGGCCTACAATGAGCAGTTCTTC. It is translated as CASSQGAAYNEQFF. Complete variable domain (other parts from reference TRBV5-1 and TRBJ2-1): KAGVTQTPRYLIKTRGQQVTLSCSPISGHRSVSWYQQTPGQGLQFLFEYFSETQRNKGNFPGRFSGRQFSNSRSEMNVSTLELGDSALYLCASSQGAAYNEQFFGPGTRLTVL.

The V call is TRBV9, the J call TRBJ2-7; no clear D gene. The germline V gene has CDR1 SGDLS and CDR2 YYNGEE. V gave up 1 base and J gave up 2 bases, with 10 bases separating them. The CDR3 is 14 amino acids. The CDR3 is CASSVLTDPYEQYF. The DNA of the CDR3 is TGTGCCAGCAGCGTACTCACTGACCCCTACGAGCAGTACTTC. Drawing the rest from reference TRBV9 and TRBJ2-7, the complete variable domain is DSGVTQTPKHLITATGQRVTLRCSPRSGDLSVYWYQQSLDQGLQFLIQYYNGEERAKGNILERFSAQQFPDLHSELNLSSLELGDSALYFCASSVLTDPYEQYFGPGTRLTVT.

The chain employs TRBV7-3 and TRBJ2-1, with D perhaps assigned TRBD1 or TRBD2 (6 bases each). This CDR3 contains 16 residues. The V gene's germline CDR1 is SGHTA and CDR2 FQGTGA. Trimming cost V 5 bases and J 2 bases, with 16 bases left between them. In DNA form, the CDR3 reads TGTGCCAGCAGCGTCCTCGCGGGACAAGCCTACAATGAGCAGTTCTTC. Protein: CASSVLAGQAYNEQFF.

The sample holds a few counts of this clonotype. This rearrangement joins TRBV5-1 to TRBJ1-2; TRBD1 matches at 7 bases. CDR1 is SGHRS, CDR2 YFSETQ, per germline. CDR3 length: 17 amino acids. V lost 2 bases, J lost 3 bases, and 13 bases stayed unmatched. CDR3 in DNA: TGCGCCAGCAGCTTAAACCCGAGAGGGGGCGAAGACTATGGCTACACCTTC. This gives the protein CASSLNPRGGEDYGYTF.

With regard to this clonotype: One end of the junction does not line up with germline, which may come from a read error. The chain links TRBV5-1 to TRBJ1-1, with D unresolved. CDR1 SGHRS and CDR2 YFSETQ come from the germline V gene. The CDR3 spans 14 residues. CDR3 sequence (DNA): TGCGTCAGCAGCTTGGACCATGGCGGCACTGAAGCTTTCTTT. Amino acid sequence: CVSSLDHGGTEAFF. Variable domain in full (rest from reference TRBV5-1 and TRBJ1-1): KAGVTQTPRYLIKTRGQQVTLSCSPISGHRSVSWYQQTPGQGLQFLFEYFSETQRNKGNFPGRFSGRQFSNSRSEMNVSTLELGDSALYLCVSSLDHGGTEAFFGQGTRLTVV.

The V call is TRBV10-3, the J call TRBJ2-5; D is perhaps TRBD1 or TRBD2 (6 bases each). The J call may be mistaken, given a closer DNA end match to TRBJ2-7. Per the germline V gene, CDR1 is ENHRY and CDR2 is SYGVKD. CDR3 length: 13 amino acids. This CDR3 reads CAISEEGGNEQYF. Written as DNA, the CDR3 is TGTGCCATCAGTGAGGAAGGGGGGAACGAGCAGTACTTC.

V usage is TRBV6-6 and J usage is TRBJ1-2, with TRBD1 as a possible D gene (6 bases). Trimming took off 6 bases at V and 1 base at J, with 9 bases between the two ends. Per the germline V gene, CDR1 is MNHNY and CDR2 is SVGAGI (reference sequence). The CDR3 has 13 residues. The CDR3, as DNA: TGTGCCAGCAGAAGGACAGTTAACTATGGCTACACCTTC. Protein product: CASRRTVNYGYTF.

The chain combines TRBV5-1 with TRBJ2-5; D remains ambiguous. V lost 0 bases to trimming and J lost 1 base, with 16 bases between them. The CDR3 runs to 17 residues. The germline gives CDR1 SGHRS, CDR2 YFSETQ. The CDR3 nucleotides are TGCGCCAGCAGCTTGGGCCTCGGAGAAGGGCCCCAAGAGACCCAGTACTTC. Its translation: CASSLGLGEGPQETQYF.

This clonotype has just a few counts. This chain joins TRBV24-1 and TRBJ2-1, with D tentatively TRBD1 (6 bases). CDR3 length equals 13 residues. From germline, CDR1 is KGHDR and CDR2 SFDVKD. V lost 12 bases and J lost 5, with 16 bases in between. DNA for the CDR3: TGTGCCGCCTCCCTGACAGGTAACAATGAGCAGTTCTTC. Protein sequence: CAASLTGNNEQFF.

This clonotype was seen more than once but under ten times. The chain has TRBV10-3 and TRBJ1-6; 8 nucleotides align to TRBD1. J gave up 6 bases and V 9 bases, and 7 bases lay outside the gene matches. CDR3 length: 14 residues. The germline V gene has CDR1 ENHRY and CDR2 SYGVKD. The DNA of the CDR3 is TGTGCCATAGCGCTTGGACAGGGTAATTCACCCCTCCACTTT. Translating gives CAIALGQGNSPLHF.

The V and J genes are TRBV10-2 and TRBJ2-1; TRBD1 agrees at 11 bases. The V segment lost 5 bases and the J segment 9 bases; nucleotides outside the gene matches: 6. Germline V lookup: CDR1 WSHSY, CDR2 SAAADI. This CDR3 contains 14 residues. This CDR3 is CASSPDRGLSEQFF. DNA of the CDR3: TGCGCCAGCAGTCCGGACAGGGGGCTGAGTGAGCAGTTCTTC.

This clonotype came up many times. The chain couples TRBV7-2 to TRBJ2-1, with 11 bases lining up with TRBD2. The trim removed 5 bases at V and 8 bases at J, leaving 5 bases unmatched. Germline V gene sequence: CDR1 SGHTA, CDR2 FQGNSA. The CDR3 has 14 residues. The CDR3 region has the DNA TGTGCCAGCAGCCTTAGCGGGAGGGCCGATGAGCAGTTCTTC. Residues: CASSLSGRADEQFF.

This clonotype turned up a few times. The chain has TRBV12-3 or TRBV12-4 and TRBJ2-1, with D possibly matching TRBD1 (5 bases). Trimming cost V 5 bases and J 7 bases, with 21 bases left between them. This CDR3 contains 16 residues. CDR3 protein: CASSLRIPDKYNEQFF. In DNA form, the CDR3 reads TGTGCCAGCAGTCTCCGCATCCCGGACAAGTATAATGAGCAGTTCTTC.